This T cell receptor (beta chain) is from a study of T cell responses to AZD1222 COVID-19 vaccine. Study as a whole: Pooled samples include second doses given at about 4 or 12 weeks.

Study-wide results and caveats: Just a handful of AZD1222 recipients tested seropositive at baseline. Clonal diversity may have been underestimated, and the donors were mostly white British, with more females than males. Spike-specific TCR breadth and depth rose after two AZD1222 doses.

Clones were sequenced by immunoSEQ multiplex PCR, and TCRdb holds only the in-frame ones, with some missing. Here the sample spans approximately 140,000 clones, roughly 90% being singletons. The CDR3 consists of 16 residues. The germline V and J ends were trimmed by 5 bases and 2 bases, with 19 bases remaining between them. Germline V gives CDR1 MNHEY, CDR2 SMNVEV (reference sequence). With regard to this clone: The antigen is not known.

The starting material was peripheral blood, obtained on day 0 of AZD1222 vaccination. The chain joins TRBV27 to TRBJ2-7; D possibly corresponds to TRBD2 (5 bases). The TCR was taken from an adult in good health. DNA of the CDR3: TGTGCCAGCAGTCCCGCCTTCGGTGAGACTACCTACGAGCAGTACTTC. Its protein is CASSPAFGETTYEQYF.